The 7 T cell receptor beta chains presented below share a single source sample, sequenced in a study of Graves' ophthalmopathy and Graves' hyperthyroidism. Scientists amplified the TCR beta CDR3 regions from RNA transcripts. The first-round RT-PCR employed HTBI primers together with the Qiagen OneStep RT-PCR kit. A multiplex PCR was then performed as the second round. TCRdb called the multiplex PCR reads again in MiXCR, with one record for every CDR3 protein. The sample includes about 550,000 distinct CDR3 sequences, 35% to 40% of them seen just once. The sequenced sample was peripheral blood or thyroid tissue (not recorded which). These receptor sequences come from an adult man with Graves' hyperthyroidism.

The chain links TRBV25-1 to TRBJ2-7, with 9 bases aligning to TRBD1. The CDR3 runs 18 residues. V lost 3 bases to trimming and J lost 7 bases; unmatched junction nucleotides: 19. Germline CDR1 and CDR2: MGHDK and SYGVNS. CDR3 loop: CASSEPTRIQRQGGEQYF. DNA of the CDR3: TGTGCCAGCAGTGAGCCGACCCGGATACAACGACAGGGGGGGGAGCAGTACTTC.

This clonotype occurred many times. The rearrangement joins TRBV12-3 or TRBV12-4 to TRBJ1-6; D is possibly TRBD1 (6 bases). The CDR3 is made up of 13 amino acids. The ends were cut back, 6 bases at V and 6 bases at J, with 9 bases in the middle. The CDR3: CASRTGFNSPLHF. CDR3 nucleotides: TGTGCCAGCAGGACAGGATTTAATTCACCCCTCCACTTT.

This clonotype was seen at least ten times. The chain combines TRBV13 with TRBJ1-2, with D possibly matching TRBD1 (6 bases). Between the trimmed V and J ends, which lost 3 bases and 4 bases, there was a span of 18 bases. Germline CDR1 PRHDT, CDR2 FYEKMQ (reference sequence). This CDR3 is 16 amino acids long. The CDR3, as DNA: TGTGCCAGCAGCTTCCGCCGGGAAGGGGGTAGCTATGGCTACACCTTC. Its translation: CASSFRREGGSYGYTF.

The sample holds a few counts of this clonotype. This chain links TRBV6-6 with TRBJ1-5, with D perhaps matching TRBD1 (6 bases). The CDR3 runs 16 residues. V lost 2 bases and J 2 bases, leaving 13 bases between the germline ends. CDR1 is MNHNY, CDR2 SVGAGI, per germline (reference sequence). The CDR3 region is CASSYLQGFRNQPQHF. The DNA for the CDR3 is TGTGCCAGCAGTTACCTACAGGGCTTTCGCAATCAGCCCCAGCATTTT.

This clonotype was seen a handful of times. This sequence joins TRBV19 and TRBJ1-1; 8 positions match TRBD1. Germline V CDR1 and CDR2: LNHDA, SQIVND (reference sequence). V was pared by 8 bases and J by 4 bases, with 9 bases of the junction left unmatched. CDR3 length equals 14 residues. CDR3: CASRRTGSSTEAFF. Here the CDR3 DNA reads TGTGCCAGTCGGAGGACAGGGTCATCCACTGAAGCTTTCTTT.

The chain joins TRBV7-2 to TRBJ2-5; possible D gene TRBD2, 6 bases. V was pared by 5 bases and J by 10 bases, with 8 bases between. The germline V gene has CDR1 SGHTA and CDR2 FQGNSA. The CDR3 loop spans 10 amino acids. This CDR3 reads CASSGGGQYF. DNA for the CDR3: TGTGCCAGCAGCGGGGGAGGCCAGTACTTC.

The chain links TRBV19 to TRBJ2-7; 10 nucleotides align to TRBD2. The CDR3 has 12 residues. Losses at the gene ends were 10 bases for V and 7 bases for J; bases not matched to a gene: 7. The germline V gene has CDR1 LNHDA and CDR2 SQIVND (reference sequence). CDR3 amino acids: CATGTSVHEQYF. The DNA of the CDR3 is TGTGCCACCGGGACTAGCGTGCATGAGCAGTACTTC.